These T cell receptor beta chains were read from a single sample in a study of blood T cell repertoires in COVID-19. Clones were read by immunoSEQ multiplex PCR, and TCRdb kept only the in-frame ones, dropping some. The table records 120,000 to 150,000 clones, approximately 87% of them present only once. Sample: peripheral blood. Every receptor here comes from a woman between 40 and 55 years old with acute or convalescent COVID-19. Both conserved end residues are part of each CDR3. Fields, in order: J gene, V gene, clone size, D gene, CDR3 protein, CDR3 DNA. A D gene is named only where the DNA matches it firmly. Not every row has a clone size; where given, it reads once, few, many or a size class.

>TRBJ2-7|TRBV29-1|once|-
CSVEQGSYEQYF
TGCAGCGTAGAACAGGGTTCTTACGAGCAGTACTTC
>TRBJ2-7|TRBV7-2|few|TRBD2
CASSLGGLAGGNEQYF
TGTGCCAGCAGCCTGGGAGGCCTAGCGGGAGGGAACGAGCAGTACTTC
>TRBJ2-3|TRBV27|few|TRBD2
CASRGGVRNTQYF
TGTGCCAGCCGCGGGGGGGTTCGGAATACGCAGTATTTT
>TRBJ1-2|TRBV13|-|-
CASSLASGLYGYTF
TGTGCCAGCAGCTTAGCCAGCGGCCTATATGGCTACACCTTC
>TRBJ2-7|TRBV28|-|TRBD2
CASSFPSGGYEQYF
TGTGCCAGCAGTTTTCCTAGCGGGGGCTACGAGCAGTACTTC
>TRBJ1-4|TRBV5-1|-|-
CASSLSLATNEKLFF
TGCGCCAGCAGCTTGAGCCTCGCAACTAATGAAAAACTGTTTTTT
>TRBJ2-5|TRBV9|-|-
CASSVGLDSFQETQYF
TGTGCCAGCAGCGTAGGGCTTGACAGTTTTCAAGAGACCCAGTACTTC
>TRBJ1-3|TRBV7-2|-|-
CASSLASGAGNTIYF
TGTGCCAGCAGCTTAGCATCAGGGGCCGGAAACACCATATATTTT
>TRBJ2-5|TRBV29-1|few|TRBD1
CSVEARTGAETQYF
TGCAGCGTTGAAGCCCGGACAGGGGCAGAGACCCAGTACTTC
>TRBJ1-5|TRBV7-9|-|-
CASSLVDSQPQHF
TGTGCCAGCAGCTTGGTGGACAGCCAGCCCCAGCATTTT
>TRBJ1-6|TRBV4-1|-|TRBD1
CASSQDRTGVNSPLHF
TGCGCCAGCAGCCAAGATCGGACAGGGGTTAATTCACCCCTCCACTTT
>TRBJ1-5|TRBV2|-|-
CASMALGAVQPQHF
TGTGCCAGCATGGCGTTAGGGGCCGTACAGCCCCAGCATTTT
>TRBJ2-7|TRBV19|once|-
CASSSDDRGAAGYEQYF
TGTGCCAGTAGTAGCGACGACCGGGGGGCGGCCGGCTACGAGCAGTACTTC
>TRBJ1-3|TRBV6-5|-|-
CASKWSGTTGNTIYF
TGTGCCAGCAAGTGGAGCGGCACCACTGGAAACACCATATATTTT
>TRBJ2-7|TRBV30|-|TRBD2
CAWGLAGGTYEQYF
TGTGCCTGGGGACTAGCGGGGGGGACCTACGAGCAGTACTTC
>TRBJ1-2|TRBV5-4|-|-
CASSLEGYSYGYTF
TGTGCCAGCAGCTTGGAAGGTTACAGCTATGGCTACACCTTC
>TRBJ1-2|TRBV6-5|-|TRBD1
CASSLTGAYGYTF
TGTGCCAGCAGTTTGACAGGGGCGTATGGCTACACCTTC
>TRBJ1-2|TRBV29-1|-|TRBD1
CSVSDRGFAGYTF
TGCAGCGTTTCGGACAGGGGATTTGCTGGCTACACCTTC
>TRBJ1-6|TRBV4-3|-|-
CASSQVVANNSPLHF
TGCGCCAGCAGCCAAGTTGTAGCCAATAATTCACCCCTCCACTTT
>TRBJ2-7|TRBV19|-|-
CASAPIGGTVDEQYF
TGTGCCAGTGCTCCAATAGGGGGAACGGTCGACGAGCAGTACTTC
>TRBJ2-1|TRBV6-6|few|TRBD2
CASSPTRGGFLSYNEQFF
TGTGCCAGCAGTCCCACTCGGGGAGGGTTTCTCTCCTACAATGAGCAGTTCTTC
>TRBJ2-7|TRBV30|once|-
CAWSVGGPYEQYF
TGTGCCTGGAGTGTCGGGGGGCCCTACGAGCAGTACTTC
>TRBJ2-5|TRBV19|-|TRBD2
CASSGTSGGRQETQYF
TGTGCCAGTAGTGGGACTAGCGGGGGTCGCCAAGAGACCCAGTACTTC
>TRBJ1-2|TRBV7-8|-|TRBD1
CASSYRGGYGYTF
TGTGCCAGCAGCTACAGGGGCGGGTATGGCTACACCTTC
>TRBJ2-7|TRBV11-2|-|TRBD2
CASSASSGRSSYEQYF
TGTGCCAGCAGCGCCTCTAGCGGGAGGAGCTCCTACGAGCAGTACTTC
>TRBJ2-1|TRBV7-4|-|-
CASSCPDLYNEQFF
TGTGCCAGCAGCTGCCCGGACTTATACAATGAGCAGTTCTTC
>TRBJ1-6|TRBV28|-|-
CASSFPRQYDNSPLHF
TGTGCCAGCAGCTTTCCCCGACAGTACGATAATTCACCCCTCCACTTT
>TRBJ2-5|TRBV7-2|few|TRBD1
CASSSPDRLGGETQYF
TGTGCCAGCAGCTCCCCGGACAGGTTAGGCGGGGAGACCCAGTACTTC
>TRBJ2-7|TRBV12-5|-|-
CASGLDPGFQGAYEQYF
TGTGCTAGTGGTTTGGATCCGGGCTTCCAAGGGGCCTACGAGCAGTACTTC
>TRBJ2-3|TRBV7-3|-|-
CASSLMNESKYF
TGTGCCAGCAGCTTAATGAATGAGTCTAAGTATTTT
>TRBJ2-3|TRBV11-2|-|-
CASSLAWLVGDTQYF
TGTGCCAGCAGCTTAGCGTGGCTAGTTGGGGATACGCAGTATTTT
>TRBJ2-3|TRBV3-1/TRBV3-2|-|TRBD2
CASSQDPGLVADTQYF
TGTGCCAGCAGCCAAGACCCGGGACTAGTGGCAGATACGCAGTATTTT
>TRBJ2-5|TRBV9|-|-
CASSVVGGVQETQYF
TGTGCCAGCAGCGTAGTCGGAGGAGTGCAAGAGACCCAGTACTTC
>TRBJ2-1|TRBV19|-|TRBD2
CASSLAGVEQDEQFF
TGTGCCAGTAGTTTAGCGGGGGTCGAACAAGATGAGCAGTTCTTC
>TRBJ2-2|TRBV27|-|TRBD2
CASWRLAGALNTGELFF
TGTGCCAGCTGGAGACTAGCGGGGGCCCTGAACACCGGGGAGCTGTTTTTT
>TRBJ1-4|TRBV4-3|once|-
CASSQDSRTNEKLFF
TGCGCCAGCAGCCAAGATTCGCGGACTAATGAAAAACTGTTTTTT
>TRBJ1-5|TRBV6-5|once|TRBD1
CASSLTGDSNQPQHF
TGTGCCAGCAGCCTGACAGGGGATAGCAATCAGCCCCAGCATTTT
>TRBJ2-3|TRBV3-1/TRBV3-2|-|TRBD2
CASSQVLGTSAGTDTQYF
TGTGCCAGCAGCCAAGTGCTCGGGACTAGCGCAGGCACAGATACGCAGTATTTT
>TRBJ1-2|TRBV6-6|-|-
CASSSNPGHPNYGYTF
TGTGCCAGCAGTTCAAACCCGGGACACCCCAACTATGGCTACACCTTC
>TRBJ1-1|TRBV7-3|-|-
CASSLGGMNTEAFF
TGTGCCAGCAGCTTAGGAGGTATGAACACTGAAGCTTTCTTT
>TRBJ2-2|TRBV4-3|-|-
CASSQDLRGIGTGELFF
TGCGCCAGCAGCCAAGATTTAAGGGGTATAGGGACCGGGGAGCTGTTTTTT
>TRBJ2-1|TRBV5-1|-|TRBD2
CASSLGAPAGGRYNEQFF
TGCGCCAGCAGCTTGGGAGCCCCCGCGGGGGGGCGGTACAATGAGCAGTTCTTC
>TRBJ2-3|TRBV29-1|few|-
CSVERLAITDTQYF
TGCAGCGTTGAGAGGTTAGCGATCACAGATACGCAGTATTTT
>TRBJ2-7|TRBV5-5|-|-
CASSFPGHLYF
TGTGCCAGCAGCTTTCCGGGACACCTCTACTTC
>TRBJ2-1|TRBV3-1/TRBV3-2|-|-
CASSQVLGQEQFF
TGTGCCAGCAGCCAAGTTTTGGGGCAAGAGCAGTTCTTC
>TRBJ2-2|TRBV19|-|-
CASSIGDITGELFF
TGTGCCAGTAGTATAGGGGACATCACCGGGGAGCTGTTTTTT
>TRBJ2-7|TRBV11-2|-|TRBD2
CASSLVRTSGPRASYEQYF
TGTGCCAGCAGCTTAGTTAGGACTAGCGGTCCGCGGGCGTCCTACGAGCAGTACTTC
>TRBJ2-3|TRBV5-8|-|TRBD2
CASSLWAGGSTDTQYF
TGTGCCAGCAGCTTGTGGGCGGGAGGGAGCACAGATACGCAGTATTTT
>TRBJ2-5|TRBV11-3|-|TRBD1
CASSRGQNQETQYF
TGTGCCAGCAGCCGGGGACAGAACCAAGAGACCCAGTACTTC
>TRBJ1-6|TRBV27|-|-
CASTLGGAGSPLHF
TGTGCCAGCACCTTAGGGGGGGCAGGTTCACCCCTCCACTTT
>TRBJ2-4|TRBV2|-|-
CASSEDGRVDGNIQYF
TGTGCCAGCAGTGAAGATGGGCGGGTTGATGGAAACATTCAGTACTTC
>TRBJ2-7|TRBV12-5|-|TRBD1
CASPHRTGPSSYEQYF
TGTGCTAGTCCACACAGGACAGGGCCGAGCTCCTACGAGCAGTACTTC
>TRBJ1-1|TRBV10-3|-|-
CAISDWGLRWDNTEAFF
TGTGCCATCAGTGACTGGGGACTCCGTTGGGACAACACTGAAGCTTTCTTT
>TRBJ1-5|TRBV4-1|-|-
CASSPFENSNQPQHF
TGCGCCAGCAGCCCATTCGAGAACAGCAATCAGCCCCAGCATTTT
>TRBJ2-3|TRBV7-9|once|-
CASSRDLGTDTQYF
TGTGCCAGCAGCCGCGACTTGGGCACAGATACGCAGTATTTT
>TRBJ1-4|TRBV16|-|TRBD1
CASSQSGQSEKLFF
TGTGCCAGCAGCCAATCGGGACAGAGTGAAAAACTGTTTTTT